The 22 T cell receptor beta chains below come from one sample, sequenced in a study of vaccination effects on CD4 cells after COVID-19. Subsequent to a culture period of 10 to 11 days, CD4+ T cells were isolated. These TCRs' antigens remain unknown. Libraries were prepared by immunoSEQ multiplex PCR; TCRdb keeps only in-frame clonotypes and omits some of them. Of about 64,000 clones listed, approximately 70% are singletons. The starting material was CD4+ T cells from PBMCs cultured without peptide, obtained before COVID-19 vaccination. These receptors all stem from a human donor who had a prior SARS-CoV-2 infection.

This chain uses TRBV6-5 with TRBJ1-3; no definite D call. V shed 6 bases and J shed 0 bases, with 9 bases lying between them. Germline CDR1 MNHEY, CDR2 SVGAGI. The CDR3 spans 14 residues. The CDR3, as DNA: TGTGCCAGCAGCCCCAGGCTCTCTGGAAACACCATATATTTT. Translated, it gives CASSPRLSGNTIYF.

This clone was recorded only once. This chain joins TRBV2 and TRBJ2-7, with D unclear. Trimming removed 1 base from V and 6 bases from J, with 4 bases in between. From germline, CDR1 is SNHLY and CDR2 FYNNEI. The CDR3 sequence is 11 residues long. CDR3 bases: TGTGCCAGCAGTGAAGGCTCCGAGCAGTACTTC. The encoded protein is CASSEGSEQYF.

This clone was recorded a few times. This chain connects TRBV19 to TRBJ2-3; D is uncertain. Trimming removed 3 bases from V and 2 bases from J, with 6 bases in between. Germline V gene sequence: CDR1 LNHDA, CDR2 SQIVND (reference sequence). This CDR3 spans 13 amino acids. The CDR3 is CASSITYTDTQYF. The CDR3 nucleotides are TGTGCCAGTAGTATCACTTACACAGATACGCAGTATTTT.

The V gene is TRBV5-1, the J gene TRBJ2-1, with 7 bases identical to TRBD1. The CDR3 consists of 14 residues. V dropped 1 base and J dropped 6; count of bases not matched to a gene: 4. The V gene's germline CDR1 is SGHRS and CDR2 YFSETQ. The CDR3 loop reads CASSLRQGINEQFF. In DNA, the CDR3 is TGCGCCAGCAGCTTGAGACAGGGAATCAATGAGCAGTTCTTC.

This clone has more than one count but fewer than ten. The rearrangement uses TRBV7-3 and TRBJ1-1; weak D call: TRBD1 (6 bases). Trimming removed 3 bases at V and 0 bases at J, with 8 bases between. Germline loops: CDR1 SGHTA, CDR2 FQGTGA. The CDR3 sequence is 14 residues long. The CDR3 bases are TGTGCCAGCAGCTTTACAGGGATGAACACTGAAGCTTTCTTT. This sequence encodes CASSFTGMNTEAFF. Together with reference TRBV7-3 and TRBJ1-1, the CDR3 gives the full variable domain: GAGVSQTPSNKVTEKGKYVELRCDPISGHTALYWYRQSLGQGPEFLIYFQGTGAADDSGLPNDRFFAVRPEGSVSTLKIQRTERGDSAVYLCASSFTGMNTEAFFGQGTRLTVV.

J is TRBJ1-6 and V is TRBV2; D is perhaps TRBD1 (5 bases). V dropped 5 bases and J dropped 0 bases, with 11 bases sitting between them. This CDR3 spans 16 amino acids. CDR1 SNHLY and CDR2 FYNNEI come from the germline V gene. This CDR3 is CASSRGGASYNSPLHF. Written as DNA, the CDR3 is TGTGCCAGCAGTCGTGGTGGGGCCTCCTATAATTCACCCCTCCACTTT.

This chain uses TRBV7-9 with TRBJ1-2; D gene unclear. Germline loops: CDR1 SEHNR, CDR2 FQNEAQ (reference sequence). The germline V and J ends were trimmed by 5 bases and 2 bases, with 15 bases remaining between them. The CDR3 has 15 amino acids. CDR3 loop: CASSALRVVNYGYTF. CDR3 in DNA: TGTGCCAGCAGCGCCCTCCGGGTCGTGAACTATGGCTACACCTTC.

This clone was observed a handful of times. The V and J genes are TRBV7-2 and TRBJ2-7; TRBD2 might be the D (6 bases). The CDR3 is 14 residues long. Trimming stripped 3 bases from V and 2 bases from J, with 11 bases between. CDR1 is SGHTA, CDR2 FQGNSA, per germline. In DNA form, the CDR3 reads TGTGCCAGCAGCTTCTCGGAGGGCCCCTACGAGCAGTACTTC. Its protein product is CASSFSEGPYEQYF.

This clone was seen once. The chain carries TRBV21-1 and TRBJ1-1. TRBV21-1 constitutes a pseudogene. CDR3 length: 14 amino acids. DNA of the CDR3: TGTGCCAGCAGCAAATCTGTGGGTTGCACTGAAGCTTTCTTT. It translates to CASSKSVGCTEAFF.

The J gene is TRBJ1-2, the V gene TRBV4-3; D is unresolved. Germline CDR1 LGHNA, CDR2 YSLEER. The V end was cut by 0 bases, the J end by 3 bases, with 11 bases between. This CDR3 is 15 amino acids long. Written as DNA, the CDR3 is TGCGCCAGCAGCCAAGAGACAAGGGTTTACTATGGCTACACCTTC. This translates into CASSQETRVYYGYTF.

This clone showed up just a few times. The rearrangement uses TRBV2 and TRBJ2-5, with 12 bases matching TRBD2. Germline V gene data show CDR1 as SNHLY and CDR2 as FYNNEI. V dropped 4 bases and J dropped 5; count of bases not matched to a gene: 5. The CDR3 covers 15 residues. The CDR3 is CASSATSGRGETQYF. CDR3 nucleotides: TGTGCCAGCAGTGCGACTAGCGGGAGAGGGGAGACCCAGTACTTC.

V usage is TRBV4-2 and J usage is TRBJ1-2, with no clear D. CDR3 length equals 19 residues. Trimming stripped 0 bases from V and 1 base from J, with 21 bases between. Germline CDR1 reads LGHNA; CDR2 reads YNFKEQ. CDR3 in amino acids: CASSQDAVARAPNNYGYTF. In nucleotides, the CDR3 is TGTGCCAGCAGCCAAGATGCGGTTGCCCGGGCCCCCAATAACTATGGCTACACCTTC.

This clone was detected a few times. The chain links TRBV6-5 to TRBJ2-1, with D possibly TRBD1 on 5 matching bases. The CDR3 sequence is 14 residues long. Trimming left V 7 bases short and J 0 bases short, with 10 bases between. Germline lookup yields CDR1 MNHEY and CDR2 SVGAGI. DNA of the CDR3: TGTGCCAGCAATCATGGACACTCCTACAATGAGCAGTTCTTC. This translates into CASNHGHSYNEQFF.

The chain recombines TRBV5-1 with TRBJ1-4, with 8 bases lining up with TRBD1. CDR1 and CDR2 (germline): SGHRS, YFSETQ. The CDR3 has 15 amino acids. V lost 4 bases and J lost 3; bases outside the gene matches: 5. This chain's CDR3 is CASSAGQGSNEKLFF. Here the CDR3 DNA reads TGCGCCAGCAGCGCAGGACAGGGATCTAATGAAAAACTGTTTTTT.

The J gene is TRBJ2-1, the V gene TRBV10-3, with 9 positions matching TRBD2. V lost 3 bases, J lost 9 bases, and 15 bases stayed unmatched. The germline gives CDR1 ENHRY, CDR2 SYGVKD. CDR3 length: 17 amino acids. In DNA, the CDR3 is TGTGCCATCAGTGATATACTAGCGGGTCGGTCCCCCGGTGAGCAGTTCTTC. Its protein product is CAISDILAGRSPGEQFF.

V and J are TRBV14 and TRBJ2-7; no firm D call. Germline V gene data show CDR1 as SGHDN and CDR2 as FVKESK. Trimming cost V 4 bases and J 2 bases, with 3 bases left between them. This CDR3 has 11 residues. The CDR3, as DNA: TGTGCCAGCAGCCGGGCCTACGAGCAGTACTTC. This sequence encodes CASSRAYEQYF.

This clone occurred a few times. The J gene is TRBJ2-3, the V gene TRBV6-5, with TRBD2 matching 8 bases. Looked up from germline, CDR1 is MNHEY and CDR2 is SVGAGI. CDR3 length: 14 residues. After removal of 7 bases from V and 5 bases from J, the junction contained 8 bases not matched to a gene. CDR3 DNA: TGTGCCAGCACAAGCGGGAGCGTTTTAGATACGCAGTATTTT. It translates to CASTSGSVLDTQYF.

The chain recombines TRBV3-1 (or the pseudogene TRBV3-2) with TRBJ2-7; TRBD1 matches 9 bases. Germline CDR1 and CDR2: LGHDT and YNNKEL (reference sequence). The V segment lost 1 base and the J segment 2 bases; nucleotides outside the gene matches: 3. The CDR3 spans 15 residues. In DNA, the CDR3 is TGTGCCAGCAGCCAAGCTGGGACAGGGACCTACGAGCAGTACTTC. Its protein product is CASSQAGTGTYEQYF.

V is TRBV2 and J is TRBJ2-3, with D possibly being TRBD2 (5 bases). The CDR3 loop spans 12 amino acids. V lost 7 bases, J lost 6 bases, and 11 bases lay in between. Germline V gene sequence: CDR1 SNHLY, CDR2 FYNNEI. CDR3 in amino acids: CASKDRGDTQYF. For the CDR3, the DNA is TGTGCCAGCAAGGACCGAGGGGATACGCAGTATTTT.

The genes are TRBV7-2 and TRBJ1-2; D remains unclear. Germline V gene sequence: CDR1 SGHTA, CDR2 FQGNSA. V lost 1 base to trimming and J lost 6 bases, with 6 bases between them. The length of the CDR3 is 12 residues. The DNA for the CDR3 is TGTGCCAGCAGCTTAGGCCGGGATGGCTACACCTTC. This gives the protein CASSLGRDGYTF. The variable domain in full, with the rest retrieved from reference TRBV7-2 and TRBJ1-2, is GAGVSQSPSNKVTEKGKDVELRCDPISGHTALYWYRQSLGQGLEFLIYFQGNSAPDKSGLPSDRFSAERTGGSVSTLTIQRTQQEDSAVYLCASSLGRDGYTFGSGTRLTVV.

This clone occurred a few times. This chain connects TRBV4-1 to TRBJ1-1; 7 bases agree with TRBD1. The CDR3 runs to 14 residues. In germline, CDR1 is MGHRA, CDR2 YSYEKL. Trimming at V came to 4 bases and at J to 4 bases, leaving 6 bases not matched to a gene. The chain's CDR3 is CASSRGQGGTEAFF. The CDR3 region has the DNA TGCGCCAGCAGCCGCGGGCAGGGGGGCACTGAAGCTTTCTTT.

The CDR3 DNA is TGTGCCAGCAGCCAAGCCGACCCAGGGAACACTGAAGCTTTCTTT. This encodes CASSQADPGNTEAFF. The chain couples TRBV3-1 (or the pseudogene TRBV3-2) to TRBJ1-1; no clear D. V was shortened by 1 base and J by 1 base, with 10 bases between the two germline ends. Germline V gives CDR1 LGHDT, CDR2 YNNKEL (reference sequence). The CDR3 runs 15 residues.